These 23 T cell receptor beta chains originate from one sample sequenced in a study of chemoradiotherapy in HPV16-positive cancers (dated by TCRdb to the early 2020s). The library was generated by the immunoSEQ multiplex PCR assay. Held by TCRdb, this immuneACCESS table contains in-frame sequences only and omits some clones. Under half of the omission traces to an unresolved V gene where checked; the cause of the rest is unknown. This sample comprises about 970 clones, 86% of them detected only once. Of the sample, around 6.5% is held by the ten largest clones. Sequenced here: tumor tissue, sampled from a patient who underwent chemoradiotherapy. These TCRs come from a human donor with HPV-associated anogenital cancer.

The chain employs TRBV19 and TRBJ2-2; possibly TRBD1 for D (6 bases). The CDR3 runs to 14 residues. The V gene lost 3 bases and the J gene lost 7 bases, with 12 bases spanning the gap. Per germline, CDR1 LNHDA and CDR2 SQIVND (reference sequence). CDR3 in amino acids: CASSIWGLDGELFF. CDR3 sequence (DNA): TGTGCCAGTAGTATCTGGGGGCTGGACGGGGAGCTGTTTTTT.

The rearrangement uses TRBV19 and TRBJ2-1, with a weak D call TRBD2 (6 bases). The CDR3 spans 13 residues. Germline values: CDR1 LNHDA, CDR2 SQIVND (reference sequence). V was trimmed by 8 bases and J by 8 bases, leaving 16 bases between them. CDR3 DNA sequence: TGTGCCAGTTTGGGCGGGGATTCGGATGAGCAGTTCTTC. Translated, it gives CASLGGDSDEQFF.

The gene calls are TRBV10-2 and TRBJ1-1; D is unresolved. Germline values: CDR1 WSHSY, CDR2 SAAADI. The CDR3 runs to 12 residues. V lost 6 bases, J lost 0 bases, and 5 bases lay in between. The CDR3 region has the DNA TGCGCCAGCAGCTTGATGAACACTGAAGCTTTCTTT. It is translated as CASSLMNTEAFF.

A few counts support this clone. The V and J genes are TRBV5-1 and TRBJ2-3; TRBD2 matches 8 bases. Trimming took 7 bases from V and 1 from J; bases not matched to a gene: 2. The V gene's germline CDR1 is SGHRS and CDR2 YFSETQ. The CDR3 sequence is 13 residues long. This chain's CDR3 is CASGSGGTDTQYF. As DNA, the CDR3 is TGCGCCAGCGGTAGCGGGGGCACAGATACGCAGTATTTT.

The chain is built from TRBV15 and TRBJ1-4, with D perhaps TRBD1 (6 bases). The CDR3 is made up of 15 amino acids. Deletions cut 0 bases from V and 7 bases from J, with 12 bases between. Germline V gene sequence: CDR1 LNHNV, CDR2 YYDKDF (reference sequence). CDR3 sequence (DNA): TGTGCCACCAGCAGAGATAGGGGGGCGAGTGAAAAACTGTTTTTT. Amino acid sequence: CATSRDRGASEKLFF.

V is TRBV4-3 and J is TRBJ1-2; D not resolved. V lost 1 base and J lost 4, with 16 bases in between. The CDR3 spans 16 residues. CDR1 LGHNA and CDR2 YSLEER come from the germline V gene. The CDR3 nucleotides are TGCGCCAGCAGCCAAGTTACTGGGAGCGCGGGCTATGGCTACACCTTC. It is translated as CASSQVTGSAGYGYTF.

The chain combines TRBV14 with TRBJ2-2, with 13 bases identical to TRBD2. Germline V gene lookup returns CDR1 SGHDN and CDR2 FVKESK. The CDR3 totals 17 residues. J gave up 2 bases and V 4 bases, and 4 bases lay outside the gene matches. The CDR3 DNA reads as TGTGCCAGCAGCCCGACTAGCGGGAGGCCCAACACCGGGGAGCTGTTTTTT. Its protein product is CASSPTSGRPNTGELFF.

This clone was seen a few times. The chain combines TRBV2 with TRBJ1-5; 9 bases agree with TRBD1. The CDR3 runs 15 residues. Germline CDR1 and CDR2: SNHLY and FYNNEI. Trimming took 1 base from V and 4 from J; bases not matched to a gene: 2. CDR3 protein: CASSEEGTGNQPQHF. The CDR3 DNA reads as TGTGCCAGCAGTGAAGAGGGGACAGGGAATCAGCCCCAGCATTTT.

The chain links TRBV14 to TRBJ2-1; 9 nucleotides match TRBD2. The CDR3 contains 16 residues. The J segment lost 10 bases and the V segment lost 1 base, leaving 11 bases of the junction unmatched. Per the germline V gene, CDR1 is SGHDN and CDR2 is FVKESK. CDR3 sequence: CASSQGLLAGYGEQFF. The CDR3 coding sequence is TGTGCCAGCAGCCAAGGGTTGCTAGCGGGGTATGGCGAGCAGTTCTTC.

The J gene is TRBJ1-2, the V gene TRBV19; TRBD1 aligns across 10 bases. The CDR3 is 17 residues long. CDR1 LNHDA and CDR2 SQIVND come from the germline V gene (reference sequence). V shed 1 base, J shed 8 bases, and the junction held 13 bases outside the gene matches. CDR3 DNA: TGTGCCAGTAGTATAGTATCATACCGGGACAGGGGAAGAGGCTACACCTTC. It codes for CASSIVSYRDRGRGYTF.

This chain's CDR3 is CASSVAAQAYGYTF. The CDR3 bases are TGTGCCAGCAGCGTAGCAGCCCAAGCCTATGGCTACACCTTC. The chain couples TRBV9 to TRBJ1-2; D call uncertain. V was shortened by 0 bases and J by 4 bases, with 10 bases between the two germline ends. From germline, CDR1 is SGDLS and CDR2 YYNGEE. The CDR3 has 14 amino acids.

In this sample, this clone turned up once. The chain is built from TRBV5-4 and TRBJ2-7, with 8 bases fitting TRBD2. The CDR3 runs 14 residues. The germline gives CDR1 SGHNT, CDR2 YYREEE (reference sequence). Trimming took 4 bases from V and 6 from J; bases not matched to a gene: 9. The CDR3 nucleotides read TGTGCCAGCAGCCTGGACGGGGGGGCCATCGAGCAGTACTTC. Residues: CASSLDGGAIEQYF.

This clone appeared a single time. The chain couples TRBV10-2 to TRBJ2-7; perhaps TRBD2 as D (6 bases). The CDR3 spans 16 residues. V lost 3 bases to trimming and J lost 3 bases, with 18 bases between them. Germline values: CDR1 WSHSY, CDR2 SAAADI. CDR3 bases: TGCGCCAGCAGTGATGTTAGCGGTGCCAGTTACTACGAGCAGTACTTC. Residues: CASSDVSGASYYEQYF.

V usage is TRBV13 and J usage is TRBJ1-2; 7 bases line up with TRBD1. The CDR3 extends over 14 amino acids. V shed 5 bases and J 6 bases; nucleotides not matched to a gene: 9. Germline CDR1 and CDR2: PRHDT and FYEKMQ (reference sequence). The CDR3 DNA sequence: TGTGCCAGCAGCCAGGGGGGGCGAAAAAATGGCTACACCTTC. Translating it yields CASSQGGRKNGYTF.

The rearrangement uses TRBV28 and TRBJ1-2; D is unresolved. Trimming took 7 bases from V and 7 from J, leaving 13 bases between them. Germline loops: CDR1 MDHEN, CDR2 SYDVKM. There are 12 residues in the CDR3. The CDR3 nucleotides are TGTGCCAGCACCTCGGCCAGCGGTGGCTACACCTTC. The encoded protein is CASTSASGGYTF.

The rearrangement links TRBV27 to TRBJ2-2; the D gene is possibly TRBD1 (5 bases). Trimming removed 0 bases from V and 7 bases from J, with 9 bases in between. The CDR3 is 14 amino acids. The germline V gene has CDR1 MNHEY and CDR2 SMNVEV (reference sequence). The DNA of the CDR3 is TGTGCCAGCAGTTTATCAGGGGTTGGCGGGGAGCTGTTTTTT. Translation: CASSLSGVGGELFF.

As DNA, the CDR3 is TGTGCCAGCAGGGGGACAGACGGCTACACCTTC. Its protein product is CASRGTDGYTF. The chain combines TRBV6-6 with TRBJ1-2; 7 nucleotides match TRBD1. J gave up 8 bases and V 6 bases, and 3 bases lay outside the gene matches. The CDR3 has 11 amino acids. Germline V gene data show CDR1 as MNHNY and CDR2 as SVGAGI (reference sequence).

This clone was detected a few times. CDR3 in DNA: TGTGCCACTTTCAGGAGGTGCACAGATACGCAGTATTTT. It translates to CATFRRCTDTQYF. This rearrangement joins TRBV19 to TRBJ2-3; TRBD2 might be the D (5 bases). V lost 10 bases and J 1 base, leaving 12 bases between the germline ends. Germline V gene sequence: CDR1 LNHDA, CDR2 SQIVND (reference sequence). This CDR3 spans 13 amino acids. Together with reference TRBV19 and TRBJ2-3, the CDR3 gives the full variable domain: DGGITQSPKYLFRKEGQNVTLSCEQNLNHDAMYWYRQDPGQGLRLIYYSQIVNDFQKGDIAEGYSVSREKKESFPLTVTSAQKNPTAFYLCATFRRCTDTQYFGPGTRLTVL.

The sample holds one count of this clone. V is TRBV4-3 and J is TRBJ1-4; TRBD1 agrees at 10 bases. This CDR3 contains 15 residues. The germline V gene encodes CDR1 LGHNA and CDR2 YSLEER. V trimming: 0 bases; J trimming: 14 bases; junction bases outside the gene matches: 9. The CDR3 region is CASSQDGGTGDVLFF. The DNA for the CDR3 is TGCGCCAGCAGCCAAGATGGGGGGACAGGGGATGTGCTGTTTTTT.

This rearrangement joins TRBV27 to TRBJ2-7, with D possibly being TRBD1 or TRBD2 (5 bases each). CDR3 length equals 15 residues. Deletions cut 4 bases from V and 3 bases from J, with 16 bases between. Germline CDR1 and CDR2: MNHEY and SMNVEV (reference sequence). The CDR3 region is CASSSSGTTNYEQYF. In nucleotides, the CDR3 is TGTGCCAGCAGTTCCTCCGGGACCACGAACTACGAGCAGTACTTC.

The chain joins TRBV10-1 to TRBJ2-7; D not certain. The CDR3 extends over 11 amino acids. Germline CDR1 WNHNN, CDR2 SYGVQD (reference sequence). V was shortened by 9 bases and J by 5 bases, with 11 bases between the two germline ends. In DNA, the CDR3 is TGCGCCAGGTCGGGTTGTCACGAGCAGTACTTC. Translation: CARSGCHEQYF.

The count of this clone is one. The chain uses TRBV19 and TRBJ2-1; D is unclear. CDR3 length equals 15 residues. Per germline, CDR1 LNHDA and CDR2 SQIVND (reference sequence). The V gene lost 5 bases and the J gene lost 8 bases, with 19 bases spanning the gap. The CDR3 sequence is CASSDGSSFGHEQFF. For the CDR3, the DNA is TGTGCCAGTAGTGACGGGTCTTCGTTCGGACATGAGCAGTTCTTC.

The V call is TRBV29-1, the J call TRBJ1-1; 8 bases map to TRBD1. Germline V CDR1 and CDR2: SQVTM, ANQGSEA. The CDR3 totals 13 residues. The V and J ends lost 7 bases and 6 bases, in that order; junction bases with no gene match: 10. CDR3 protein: CSALGQVNAEAFF. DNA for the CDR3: TGCAGCGCCTTGGGACAGGTTAATGCTGAAGCTTTCTTT.